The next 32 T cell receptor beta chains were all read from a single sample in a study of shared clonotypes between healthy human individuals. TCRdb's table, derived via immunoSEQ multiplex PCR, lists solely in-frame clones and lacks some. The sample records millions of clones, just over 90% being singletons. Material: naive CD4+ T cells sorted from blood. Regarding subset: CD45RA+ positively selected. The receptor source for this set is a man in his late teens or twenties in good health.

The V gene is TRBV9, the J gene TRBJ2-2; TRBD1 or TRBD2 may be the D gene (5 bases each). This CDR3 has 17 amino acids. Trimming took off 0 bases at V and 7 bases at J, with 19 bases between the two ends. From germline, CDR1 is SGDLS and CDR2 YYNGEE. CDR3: CASSVDQGWRLVGELFF. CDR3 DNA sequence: TGTGCCAGCAGCGTAGACCAGGGCTGGAGGTTGGTCGGGGAGCTGTTTTTT.

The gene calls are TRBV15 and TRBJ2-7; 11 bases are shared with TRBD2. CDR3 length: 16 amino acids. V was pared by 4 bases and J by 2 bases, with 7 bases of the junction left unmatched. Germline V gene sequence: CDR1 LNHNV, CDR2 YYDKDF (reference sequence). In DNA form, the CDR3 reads TGTGCCACCAGCACCAGACTAGCGGGATTAACCTACGAGCAGTACTTC. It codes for CATSTRLAGLTYEQYF.

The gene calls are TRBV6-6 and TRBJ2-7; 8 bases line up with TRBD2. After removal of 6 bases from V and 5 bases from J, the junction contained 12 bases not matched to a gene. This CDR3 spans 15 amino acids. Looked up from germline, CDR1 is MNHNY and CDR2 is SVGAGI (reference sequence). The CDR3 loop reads CASSGAGGRFDEQYF. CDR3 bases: TGTGCCAGCAGCGGGGCGGGGGGACGGTTCGACGAGCAGTACTTC.

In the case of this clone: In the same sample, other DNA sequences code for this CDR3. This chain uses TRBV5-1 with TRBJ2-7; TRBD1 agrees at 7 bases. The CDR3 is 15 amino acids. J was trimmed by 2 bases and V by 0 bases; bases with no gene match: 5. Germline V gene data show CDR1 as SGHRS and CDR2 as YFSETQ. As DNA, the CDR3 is TGCGCCAGCAGCTTGGGGGGGACAGCCCCCTACGAGCAGTACTTC. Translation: CASSLGGTAPYEQYF.

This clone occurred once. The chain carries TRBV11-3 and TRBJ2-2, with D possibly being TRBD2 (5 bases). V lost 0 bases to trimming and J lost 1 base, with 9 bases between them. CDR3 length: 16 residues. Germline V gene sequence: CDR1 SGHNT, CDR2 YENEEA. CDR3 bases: TGTGCCAGCAGCTTAGAATTCGGGATGAACACCGGGGAGCTGTTTTTT. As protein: CASSLEFGMNTGELFF. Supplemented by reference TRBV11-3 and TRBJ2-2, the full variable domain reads EAGVVQSPRYKIIEKKQPVAFWCNPISGHNTLYWYLQNLGQGPELLIRYENEEAVDDSQLPKDRFSAERLKGVDSTLKIQPAELGDSAVYLCASSLEFGMNTGELFFGEGSRLTVL.

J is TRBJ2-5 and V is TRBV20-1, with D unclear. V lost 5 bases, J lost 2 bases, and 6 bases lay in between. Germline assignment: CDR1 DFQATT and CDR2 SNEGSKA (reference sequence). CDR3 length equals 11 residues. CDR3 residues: CSAYLQETQYF. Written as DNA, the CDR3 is TGCAGTGCTTATTTACAAGAGACCCAGTACTTC.

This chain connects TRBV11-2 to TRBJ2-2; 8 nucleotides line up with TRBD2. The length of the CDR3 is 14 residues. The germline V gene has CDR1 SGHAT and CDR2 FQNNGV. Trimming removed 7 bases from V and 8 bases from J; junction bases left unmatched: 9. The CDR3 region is CASMTGGGSGELFF. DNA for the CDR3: TGTGCCAGCATGACGGGCGGGGGGTCAGGGGAGCTGTTTTTT. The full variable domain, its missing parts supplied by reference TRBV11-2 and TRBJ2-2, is EAGVAQSPRYKIIEKRQSVAFWCNPISGHATLYWYQQILGQGPKLLIQFQNNGVVDDSQLPKDRFSAERLKGVDSTLKIQPAKLEDSAVYLCASMTGGGSGELFFGEGSRLTVL.

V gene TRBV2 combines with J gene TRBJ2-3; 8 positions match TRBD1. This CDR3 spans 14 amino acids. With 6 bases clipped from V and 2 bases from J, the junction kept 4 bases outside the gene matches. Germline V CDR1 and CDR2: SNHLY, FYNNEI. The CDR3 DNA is TGTGCCAGCAGGGACAGGGACTCCACAGATACGCAGTATTTT. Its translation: CASRDRDSTDTQYF.

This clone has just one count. The DNA of the CDR3 is TGTGCCAGCAGTTACGCCCGGGGCATTCAGTACTTC. Its protein is CASSYARGIQYF. This chain connects TRBV6-6 to TRBJ2-4, with a tentative D call TRBD2 (5 bases). Germline V gene lookup returns CDR1 MNHNY and CDR2 SVGAGI (reference sequence). The CDR3 spans 12 residues. The V gene lost 2 bases and the J gene lost 9 bases, with 8 bases spanning the gap.

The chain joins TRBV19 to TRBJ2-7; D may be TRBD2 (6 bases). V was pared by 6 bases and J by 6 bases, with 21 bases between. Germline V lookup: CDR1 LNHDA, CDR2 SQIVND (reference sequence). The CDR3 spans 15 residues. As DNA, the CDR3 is TGTGCCAGTAGCGACCTGACTAGTAACGGAGCCGAGCAGTACTTC. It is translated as CASSDLTSNGAEQYF.

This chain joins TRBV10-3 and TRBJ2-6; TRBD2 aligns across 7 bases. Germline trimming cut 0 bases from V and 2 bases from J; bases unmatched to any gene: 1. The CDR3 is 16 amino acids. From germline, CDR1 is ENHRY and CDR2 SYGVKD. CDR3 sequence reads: CAISESGGTGANVLTF. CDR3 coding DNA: TGTGCCATCAGTGAGTCGGGGGGGACTGGGGCCAACGTCCTGACTTTC.

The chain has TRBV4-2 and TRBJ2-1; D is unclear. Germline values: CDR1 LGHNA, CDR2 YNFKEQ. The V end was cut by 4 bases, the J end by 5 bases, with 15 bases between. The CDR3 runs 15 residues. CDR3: CASSLSGPRDNEQFF. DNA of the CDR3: TGTGCCAGCAGCCTCTCCGGCCCCCGGGACAATGAGCAGTTCTTC.

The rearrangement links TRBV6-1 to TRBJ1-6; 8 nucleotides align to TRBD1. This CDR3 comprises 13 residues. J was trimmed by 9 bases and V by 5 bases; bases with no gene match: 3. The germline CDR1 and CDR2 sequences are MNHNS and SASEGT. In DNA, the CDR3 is TGTGCCAGCAGTTCGACAGGGGTTTCACCCCTCCACTTT. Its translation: CASSSTGVSPLHF.

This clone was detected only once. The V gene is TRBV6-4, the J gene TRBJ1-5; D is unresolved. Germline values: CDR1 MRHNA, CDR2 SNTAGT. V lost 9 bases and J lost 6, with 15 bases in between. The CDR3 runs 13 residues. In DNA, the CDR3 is TGTGCCAGGGACCGTTCTGGGTTTCAGCCCCAGCATTTT. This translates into CARDRSGFQPQHF.

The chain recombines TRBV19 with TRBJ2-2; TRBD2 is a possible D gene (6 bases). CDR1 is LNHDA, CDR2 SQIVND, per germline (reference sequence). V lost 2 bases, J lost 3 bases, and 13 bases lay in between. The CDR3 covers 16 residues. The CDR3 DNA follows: TGTGCCAGTAGTATATCCGGCGGGGAATACACCGGGGAGCTGTTTTTT. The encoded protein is CASSISGGEYTGELFF.

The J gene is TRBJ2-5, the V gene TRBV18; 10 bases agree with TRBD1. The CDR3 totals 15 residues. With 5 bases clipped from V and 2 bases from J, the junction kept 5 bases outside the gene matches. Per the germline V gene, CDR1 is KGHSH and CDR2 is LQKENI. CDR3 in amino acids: CASSGDRGSQETQYF. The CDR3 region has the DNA TGTGCCAGCTCAGGGGACAGGGGATCACAAGAGACCCAGTACTTC.

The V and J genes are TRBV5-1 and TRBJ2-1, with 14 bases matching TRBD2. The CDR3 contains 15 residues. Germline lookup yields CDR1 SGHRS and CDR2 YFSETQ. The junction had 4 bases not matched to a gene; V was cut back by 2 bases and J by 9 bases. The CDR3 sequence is CASSLRLAGGTEQFF. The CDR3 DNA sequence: TGCGCCAGCAGCTTAAGACTAGCGGGAGGGACTGAGCAGTTCTTC.

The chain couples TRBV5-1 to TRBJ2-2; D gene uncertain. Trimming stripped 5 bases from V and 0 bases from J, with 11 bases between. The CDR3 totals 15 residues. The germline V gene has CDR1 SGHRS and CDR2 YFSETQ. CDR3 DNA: TGCGCCAGCAGACAAGGAGCAGCGAACACCGGGGAGCTGTTTTTT. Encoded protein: CASRQGAANTGELFF.

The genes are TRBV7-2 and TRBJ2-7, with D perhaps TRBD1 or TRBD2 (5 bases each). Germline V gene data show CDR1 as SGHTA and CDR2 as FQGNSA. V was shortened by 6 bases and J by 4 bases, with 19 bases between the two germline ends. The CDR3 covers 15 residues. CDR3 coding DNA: TGTGCCAGCAGATCTGGGACCCTAGCTAATTACGAGCAGTACTTC. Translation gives CASRSGTLANYEQYF.

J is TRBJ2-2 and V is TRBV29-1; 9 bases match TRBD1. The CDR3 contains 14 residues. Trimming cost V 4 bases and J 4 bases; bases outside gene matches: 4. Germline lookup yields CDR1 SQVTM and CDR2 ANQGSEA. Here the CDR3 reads CSVVGTGSTGELFF. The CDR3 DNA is TGCAGCGTTGTAGGGACAGGGAGCACCGGGGAGCTGTTTTTT.

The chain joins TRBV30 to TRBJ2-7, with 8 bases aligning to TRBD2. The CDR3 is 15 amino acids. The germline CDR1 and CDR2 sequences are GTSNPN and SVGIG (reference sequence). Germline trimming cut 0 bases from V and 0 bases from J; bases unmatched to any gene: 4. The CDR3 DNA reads TGTGCCTGGAGTGTATCCAGCGGGAGCTCCTACGAGCAGTACTTC. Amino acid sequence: CAWSVSSGSSYEQYF.

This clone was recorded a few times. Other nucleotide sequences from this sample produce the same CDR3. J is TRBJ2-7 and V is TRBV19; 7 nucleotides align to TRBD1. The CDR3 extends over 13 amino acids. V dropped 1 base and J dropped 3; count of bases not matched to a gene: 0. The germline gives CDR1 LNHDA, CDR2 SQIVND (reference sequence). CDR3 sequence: CASSIGDSYEQYF. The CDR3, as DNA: TGTGCCAGTAGTATAGGGGACAGCTACGAGCAGTACTTC. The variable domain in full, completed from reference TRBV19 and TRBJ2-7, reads DGGITQSPKYLFRKEGQNVTLSCEQNLNHDAMYWYRQDPGQGLRLIYYSQIVNDFQKGDIAEGYSVSREKKESFPLTVTSAQKNPTAFYLCASSIGDSYEQYFGPGTRLTVT.

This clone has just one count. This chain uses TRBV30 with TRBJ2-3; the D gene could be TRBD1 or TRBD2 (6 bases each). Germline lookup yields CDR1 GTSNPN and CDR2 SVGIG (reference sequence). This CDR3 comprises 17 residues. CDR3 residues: CPGGGRATYTSTDTQYF. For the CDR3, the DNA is TGTCCCGGGGGCGGTCGGGCTACTTACACTAGCACAGATACGCAGTATTTT.

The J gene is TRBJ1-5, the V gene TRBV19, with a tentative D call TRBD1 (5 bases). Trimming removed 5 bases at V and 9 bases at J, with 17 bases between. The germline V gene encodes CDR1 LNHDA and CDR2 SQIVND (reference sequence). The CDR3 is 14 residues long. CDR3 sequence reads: CASSSGTGLGPQHF. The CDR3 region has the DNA TGTGCCAGTAGTTCGGGAACGGGGCTGGGGCCCCAGCATTTT.

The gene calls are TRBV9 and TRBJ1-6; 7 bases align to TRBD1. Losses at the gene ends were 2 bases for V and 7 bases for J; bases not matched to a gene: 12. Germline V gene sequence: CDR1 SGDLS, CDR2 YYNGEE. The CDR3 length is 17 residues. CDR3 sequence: CASSVDPAGQTNSPLHF. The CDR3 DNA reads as TGTGCCAGCAGCGTTGACCCGGCGGGACAGACCAATTCACCCCTCCACTTT.

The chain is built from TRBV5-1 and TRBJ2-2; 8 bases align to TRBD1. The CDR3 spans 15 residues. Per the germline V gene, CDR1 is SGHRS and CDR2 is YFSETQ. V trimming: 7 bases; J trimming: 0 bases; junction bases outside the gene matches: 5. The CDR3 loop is CASVPGQANTGELFF. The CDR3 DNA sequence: TGCGCCAGCGTACCGGGACAGGCGAACACCGGGGAGCTGTTTTTT.

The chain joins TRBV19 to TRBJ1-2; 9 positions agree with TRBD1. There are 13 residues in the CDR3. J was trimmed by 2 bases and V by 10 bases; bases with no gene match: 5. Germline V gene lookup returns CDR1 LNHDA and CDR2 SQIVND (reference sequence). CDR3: CATSTGGNYGYTF. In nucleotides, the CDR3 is TGTGCCACCTCGACAGGGGGAAACTATGGCTACACCTTC.

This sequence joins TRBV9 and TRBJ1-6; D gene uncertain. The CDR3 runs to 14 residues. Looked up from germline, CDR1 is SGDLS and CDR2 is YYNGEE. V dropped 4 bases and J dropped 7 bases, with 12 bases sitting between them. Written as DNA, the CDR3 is TGTGCCAGCAGCTTAGTAGGTCAGAATTCACCCCTCCACTTT. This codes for CASSLVGQNSPLHF.

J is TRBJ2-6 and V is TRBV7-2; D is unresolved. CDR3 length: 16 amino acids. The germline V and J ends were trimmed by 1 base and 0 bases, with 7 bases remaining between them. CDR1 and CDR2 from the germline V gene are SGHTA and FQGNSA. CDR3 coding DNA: TGTGCCAGCAGCTTAGACCGGGTCTCTGGGGCCAACGTCCTGACTTTC. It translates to CASSLDRVSGANVLTF.

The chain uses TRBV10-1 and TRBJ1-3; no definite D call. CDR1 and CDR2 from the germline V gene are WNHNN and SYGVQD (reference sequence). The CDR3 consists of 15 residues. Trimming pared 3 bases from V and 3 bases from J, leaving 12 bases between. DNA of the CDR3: TGCGCCAGCAGTGAATCGGGAGGGATTGGAAACACCATATATTTT. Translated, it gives CASSESGGIGNTIYF.

The DNA for the CDR3 is TGCGCCAGCAGCTTGGACAGTGACGGGACCCAGTACTTC. The encoded protein is CASSLDSDGTQYF. The chain combines TRBV5-1 with TRBJ2-5; D gene unclear. CDR3 size: 13 residues. The V end was cut by 0 bases, the J end by 7 bases, with 10 bases between. The germline CDR1 and CDR2 sequences are SGHRS and YFSETQ.

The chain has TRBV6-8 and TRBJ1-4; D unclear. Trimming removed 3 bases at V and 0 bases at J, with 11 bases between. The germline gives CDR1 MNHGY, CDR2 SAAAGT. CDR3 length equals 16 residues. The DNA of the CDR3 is TGTGCCAGCAGTTATCGCCCGAGTGCAACTAATGAAAAACTGTTTTTT. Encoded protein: CASSYRPSATNEKLFF.